This TCR beta chain was documented in a study of T cell responses to AZD1222 COVID-19 vaccine. Broader study findings: Along spike, vaccine-associated CD4 TCRs were found throughout, with dominance at 160-218 and 743-854.

In the case of this clone: Its specificity is not known.

The CDR3 contains 15 residues. Germline V gene lookup returns CDR1 LGHNA and CDR2 YSLEER. Trimming stripped 0 bases from V and 8 bases from J, with 16 bases between. Only in-frame clones appear in the TCRdb table, and some are missing; sequencing was by immunoSEQ multiplex PCR. The table shows more than 95,000 clones, with roughly 86% occurring only once. V and J are TRBV4-3 and TRBJ1-2, with a possible D match to TRBD1 (5 bases). The specimen comprised peripheral blood, sampled 28 days after the second AZD1222 dose. The source is an adult who received the AZD1222 COVID-19 vaccine. The CDR3 reads CASSQDWGISGGYTF. The CDR3 DNA is TGCGCCAGCAGCCAAGATTGGGGGATCTCGGGCGGCTACACCTTC.